This T cell receptor (beta chain) came from a study of blood T cell repertoires in COVID-19. Using immunoSEQ multiplex PCR, the repertoire was profiled, and TCRdb retains in-frame clones only, with some absent. The data contain roughly 20,000 clones, 89% of them singletons. The V gene's germline CDR1 is MNHEY and CDR2 SMNVEV (reference sequence). Trimming cost V 6 bases and J 4 bases, with 12 bases left between them. The CDR3 has 13 amino acids. V is TRBV27 and J is TRBJ1-2; TRBD1 is a possible D gene (5 bases). The receptor was derived from a human donor in a cohort sampled during active COVID-19. Sample: peripheral blood. This CDR3 is CASRPDRLYGYTF. The CDR3 nucleotides are TGTGCCAGCAGACCCGACAGACTCTATGGCTACACCTTC.